A selection of T cell receptor beta chains follows, all from one sample in a study of blood T cell repertoires in COVID-19. Libraries were prepared by immunoSEQ multiplex PCR; TCRdb keeps only in-frame clonotypes and omits some of them. This table has about 210,000 clones, about 89% appearing once. The sequenced material came from peripheral blood. These receptors were taken from a woman between 40 and 50 years old with acute or convalescent COVID-19. The CDR3 runs from the conserved cysteine through the conserved F or W.

13	TRBV9	TRBJ1-6	CASSVRDNSPLHF
14	TRBV11-2	TRBJ1-2	CASSKGTGDYGYTF
14	TRBV19	TRBJ2-1	CASNPGLAYNEQFF
16	TRBV10-2	TRBJ1-6	CASSERAGGPGGALHF
16	TRBV5-1	TRBJ1-2	CASSPRRQGAIYGYTF
14	TRBV3-1/TRBV3-2	TRBJ1-5	CASSPGLSNQPQHF
14	TRBV5-1	TRBJ2-1	CASGRQGVYNEQFF
14	TRBV7-8	TRBJ1-5	CASSLARVGVLQHF
14	TRBV7-2	TRBJ1-1	CASSLVFLNTEAFF
12	TRBV5-5	TRBJ1-2	CASGQSNYGYTF
13	TRBV6-6	TRBJ1-1	CASSYEGTGEAFF
16	TRBV24-1	TRBJ1-2	CATSDGQGDPNYGYTF
14	TRBV18	TRBJ2-1	CASSPTRGGNEQFF
15	TRBV6-5	TRBJ1-4	CASSPWDGGGEKLFF
15	TRBV3-1/TRBV3-2	TRBJ2-3	CASSESGRSTDTQYF
13	TRBV19	TRBJ1-5	CATRDRGDQPQHF
15	TRBV9	TRBJ2-2	CASSTSGGNTGELFF
17	TRBV9	TRBJ1-1	CASSALAGGQGDTEAFF
13	TRBV27	TRBJ2-1	CASSLSTGNEQFF
18	TRBV12-2	TRBJ1-5	CASREASGTDYSNQPQHF
16	TRBV9	TRBJ2-5	CASSVDRGGVQETQYF
12	TRBV25-1	TRBJ1-4	CASSLREEKLFF
15	TRBV10-3	TRBJ1-2	CAISSSSTPGYGYTF
16	TRBV10-1	TRBJ1-6	CASSRDSPTWNSPLHF